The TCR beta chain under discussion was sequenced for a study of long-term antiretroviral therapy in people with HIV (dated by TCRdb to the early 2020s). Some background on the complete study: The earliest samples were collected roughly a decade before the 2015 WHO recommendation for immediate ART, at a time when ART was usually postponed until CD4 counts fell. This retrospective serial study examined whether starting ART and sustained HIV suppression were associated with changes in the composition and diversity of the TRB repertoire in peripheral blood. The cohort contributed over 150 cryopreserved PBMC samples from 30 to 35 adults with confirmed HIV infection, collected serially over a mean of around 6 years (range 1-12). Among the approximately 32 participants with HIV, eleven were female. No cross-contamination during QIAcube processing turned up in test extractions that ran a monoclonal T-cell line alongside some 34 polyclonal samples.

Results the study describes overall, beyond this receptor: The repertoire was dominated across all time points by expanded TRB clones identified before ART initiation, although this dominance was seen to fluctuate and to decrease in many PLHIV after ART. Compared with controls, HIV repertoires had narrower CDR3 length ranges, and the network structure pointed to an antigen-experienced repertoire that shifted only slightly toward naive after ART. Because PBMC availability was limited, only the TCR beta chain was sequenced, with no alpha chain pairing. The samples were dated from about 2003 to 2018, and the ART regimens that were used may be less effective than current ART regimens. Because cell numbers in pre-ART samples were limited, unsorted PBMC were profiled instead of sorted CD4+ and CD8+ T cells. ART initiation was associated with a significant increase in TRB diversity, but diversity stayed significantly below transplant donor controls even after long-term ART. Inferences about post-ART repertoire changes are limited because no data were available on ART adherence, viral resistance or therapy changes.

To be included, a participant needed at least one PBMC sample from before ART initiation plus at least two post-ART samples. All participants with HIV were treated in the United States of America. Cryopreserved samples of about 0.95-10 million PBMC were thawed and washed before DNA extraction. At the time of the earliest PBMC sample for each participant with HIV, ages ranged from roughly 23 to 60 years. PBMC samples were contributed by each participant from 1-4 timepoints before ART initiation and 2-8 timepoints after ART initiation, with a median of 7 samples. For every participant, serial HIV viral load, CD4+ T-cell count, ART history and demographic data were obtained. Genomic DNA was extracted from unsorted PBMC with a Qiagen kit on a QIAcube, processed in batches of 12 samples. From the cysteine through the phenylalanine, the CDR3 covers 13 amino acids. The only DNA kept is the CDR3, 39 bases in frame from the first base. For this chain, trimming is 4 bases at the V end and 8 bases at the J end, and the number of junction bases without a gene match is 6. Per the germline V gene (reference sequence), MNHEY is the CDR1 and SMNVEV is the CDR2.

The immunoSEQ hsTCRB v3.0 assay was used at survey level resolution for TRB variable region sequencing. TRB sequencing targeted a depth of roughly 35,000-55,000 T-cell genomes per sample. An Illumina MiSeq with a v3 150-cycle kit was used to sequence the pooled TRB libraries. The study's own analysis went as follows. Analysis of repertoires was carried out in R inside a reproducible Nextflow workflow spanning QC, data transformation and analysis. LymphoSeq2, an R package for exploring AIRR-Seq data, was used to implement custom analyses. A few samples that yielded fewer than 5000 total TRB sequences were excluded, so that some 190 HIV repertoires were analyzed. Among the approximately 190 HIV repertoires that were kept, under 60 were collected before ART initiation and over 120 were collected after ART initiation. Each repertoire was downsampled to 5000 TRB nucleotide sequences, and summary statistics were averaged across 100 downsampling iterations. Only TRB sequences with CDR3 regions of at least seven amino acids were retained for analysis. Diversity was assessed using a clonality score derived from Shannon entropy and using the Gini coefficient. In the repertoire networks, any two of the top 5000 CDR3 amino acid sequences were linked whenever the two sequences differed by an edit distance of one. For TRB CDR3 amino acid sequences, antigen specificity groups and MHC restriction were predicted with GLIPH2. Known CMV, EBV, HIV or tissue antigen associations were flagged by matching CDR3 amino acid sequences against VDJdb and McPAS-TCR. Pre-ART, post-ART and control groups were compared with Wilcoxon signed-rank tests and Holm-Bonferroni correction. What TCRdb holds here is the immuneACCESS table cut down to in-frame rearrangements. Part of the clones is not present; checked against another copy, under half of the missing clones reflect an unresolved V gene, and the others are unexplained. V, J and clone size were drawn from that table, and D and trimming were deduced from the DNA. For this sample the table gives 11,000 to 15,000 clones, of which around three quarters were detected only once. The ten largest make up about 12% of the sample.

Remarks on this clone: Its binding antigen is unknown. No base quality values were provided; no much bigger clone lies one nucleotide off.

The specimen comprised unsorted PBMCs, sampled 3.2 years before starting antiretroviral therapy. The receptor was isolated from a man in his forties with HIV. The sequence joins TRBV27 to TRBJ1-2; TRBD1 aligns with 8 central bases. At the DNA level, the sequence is TGTGCCAGCAGTTGGGCAGGGGGCGGGGGCTACACCTTC. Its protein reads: CASSWAGGGGYTF.